This TCR beta chain was captured by sequencing in a study of blood T cell repertoires in COVID-19. Profiled with immunoSEQ multiplex PCR; TCRdb holds only in-frame clones, not every one. The sample has over 250,000 clones; over 75% are singletons. Self-reported history from a screening survey and questionnaire set each donor's cohort. Per the germline V gene, CDR1 is GTSNPN and CDR2 is SVGIG (reference sequence). The V gene end was trimmed by 0 bases and the J gene end by 3 bases; junction bases not matched to a gene: 6. The CDR3 extends over 16 amino acids. This clonotype was obtained from a woman aged 30 to 39 who had recovered from COVID-19. The chain recombines TRBV30 with TRBJ2-1; TRBD2 matches at 9 bases. Sample: PBMCs or T cells enriched from blood (not recorded which). The CDR3 sequence: CAWSVKLAGVYNEQFF. The CDR3 DNA reads TGTGCCTGGAGTGTAAAACTAGCGGGCGTCTACAATGAGCAGTTCTTC. Based on the CDR3 plus reference TRBV30 and TRBJ2-1, the full variable domain is SQTIHQWPATLVQPVGSPLSLECTVEGTSNPNLYWYRQAAGRGLQLLFYSVGIGQISSEVPQNLSASRPQDRQFILSSKKLLLSDSGFYLCAWSVKLAGVYNEQFFGPGTRLTVL.